Reported below is one T cell receptor (beta chain). TCRdb's table, derived via immunoSEQ multiplex PCR, lists solely in-frame clones and lacks some. This sample has 36,000 or so clones, with roughly 88% found just once. The data belong to a study of blood T cell repertoires in COVID-19. The CDR3 loop spans 15 amino acids. Per germline, CDR1 SGHRS and CDR2 YFSETQ. Germline trimming cut 4 bases from V and 1 base from J; bases unmatched to any gene: 5. This chain connects TRBV5-1 to TRBJ2-3; 8 nucleotides agree with TRBD2. Sequencing was done on a sample of peripheral blood. The TCR comes from a woman aged 70-85 years with active COVID-19. DNA of the CDR3: TGCGCCAGCAGCCGCGCGCGGGGGGGCACAGATACGCAGTATTTT. Residues: CASSRARGGTDTQYF.